The rows below give T cell receptor beta chains drawn from one sample of a study of blood T cell repertoires in COVID-19. Assay: immunoSEQ multiplex PCR; the TCRdb copy retains only in-frame clones and omits some. The table lists about 210,000 clones, over 70% of them singletons. Sequencing was done on a sample of peripheral blood. The receptors were sampled from a woman in her seventies with acute or convalescent COVID-19. Both conserved end residues are part of each CDR3. A D gene is named only where the DNA matches it firmly. Size is stated for part of the rows, as once, few or many counts, or as a class when the clone is expanded.

abundance: -
v_gene: TRBV5-1
d_gene: -
len: 17
j_gene: TRBJ2-7
CDR3nt: TGCGCCAGCCAGAGTGGCCCGGGGTCTCCGAGCTCCTACGAGCAGTACTTC
CDR3aa: CASQSGPGSPSSYEQYF

abundance: -
v_gene: TRBV6-5
d_gene: -
len: 13
j_gene: TRBJ1-1
CDR3nt: TGTGCCAGCAGGGACACAGGGAACACTGAAGCTTTCTTT
CDR3aa: CASRDTGNTEAFF

abundance: -
v_gene: TRBV9
d_gene: TRBD1
len: 17
j_gene: TRBJ1-1
CDR3nt: TGTGCCAGCAGCGTAGTTCTAGGGACAGGGGAGAACACTGAAGCTTTCTTT
CDR3aa: CASSVVLGTGENTEAFF

abundance: once
v_gene: TRBV5-6
d_gene: -
len: 13
j_gene: TRBJ2-5
CDR3nt: TGTGCCAGCAGCTCAGGCAGCCAAGAGACCCAGTACTTC
CDR3aa: CASSSGSQETQYF

abundance: once
v_gene: TRBV20-1
d_gene: -
len: 11
j_gene: TRBJ1-3
CDR3nt: TGCAGTGCTTCCTTGACAGGTTCCATATATTTT
CDR3aa: CSASLTGSIYF

abundance: -
v_gene: TRBV6-6
d_gene: -
len: 13
j_gene: TRBJ1-1
CDR3nt: TGTGCCAGCAGTTTTACAGCTAACACTGAAGCTTTCTTT
CDR3aa: CASSFTANTEAFF

abundance: -
v_gene: TRBV3-1/TRBV3-2
d_gene: -
len: 16
j_gene: TRBJ1-1
CDR3nt: TGTGCCAGCAGCCAAGAAGGGGGTAGGAAGAACACTGAAGCTTTCTTT
CDR3aa: CASSQEGGRKNTEAFF

abundance: -
v_gene: TRBV2
d_gene: -
len: 12
j_gene: TRBJ2-3
CDR3nt: TGTGCCAGCTGCTACAGCACAGATACGCAGTATTTT
CDR3aa: CASCYSTDTQYF

abundance: -
v_gene: TRBV5-1
d_gene: -
len: 16
j_gene: TRBJ1-4
CDR3nt: TGCGCCAGCAGCTTTTTTGCACAGAACACTAATGAAAAACTGTTTTTT
CDR3aa: CASSFFAQNTNEKLFF

abundance: -
v_gene: TRBV6-5
d_gene: TRBD1
len: 14
j_gene: TRBJ1-2
CDR3nt: TGTGCCAGCAGGAGTATGGACAGGGTGGGGGGCTACACCTTC
CDR3aa: CASRSMDRVGGYTF

abundance: -
v_gene: TRBV4-1
d_gene: -
len: 19
j_gene: TRBJ1-3
CDR3nt: TGCGCCAGCAGCCAAGGCCAACAGGGAACAGTAAATTCTGGAAACACCATATATTTT
CDR3aa: CASSQGQQGTVNSGNTIYF

abundance: -
v_gene: TRBV7-2
d_gene: TRBD2
len: 15
j_gene: TRBJ2-1
CDR3nt: TGTGCCAGCAGCTGGACCGGGACTACAGACAATGAGCAGTTCTTC
CDR3aa: CASSWTGTTDNEQFF

abundance: once
v_gene: TRBV28
d_gene: TRBD1
len: 13
j_gene: TRBJ1-2
CDR3nt: TGTGCCAGCAGTTTACCCTATCTCGGGACAGGAACCTTC
CDR3aa: CASSLPYLGTGTF

abundance: -
v_gene: TRBV30
d_gene: TRBD1
len: 17
j_gene: TRBJ2-3
CDR3nt: TGTGCCACCGATCGAGGGGACAGCCAGACTAGCACAGATACGCAGTATTTT
CDR3aa: CATDRGDSQTSTDTQYF

abundance: -
v_gene: TRBV10-1
d_gene: -
len: 13
j_gene: TRBJ1-4
CDR3nt: TGCGCCAGCAGTGAAGGGGATAATGAAAAACTGTTTTTT
CDR3aa: CASSEGDNEKLFF

abundance: -
v_gene: TRBV7-8
d_gene: -
len: 13
j_gene: TRBJ2-7
CDR3nt: TGTGCCAGCAGCTCACCAGGGAACTACGAGCAGTACTTC
CDR3aa: CASSSPGNYEQYF

abundance: -
v_gene: TRBV19
d_gene: -
len: 16
j_gene: TRBJ2-5
CDR3nt: TGTGCCAGTAGCCCCACCCCCCAGGGGCGGCAAGAGACCCAGTACTTC
CDR3aa: CASSPTPQGRQETQYF

abundance: -
v_gene: TRBV28
d_gene: TRBD1
len: 14
j_gene: TRBJ2-7
CDR3nt: TGTGCCAGCCACCCCGGGACAGCTACCTACGAGCAGTACTTC
CDR3aa: CASHPGTATYEQYF

abundance: -
v_gene: TRBV7-3
d_gene: TRBD1
len: 19
j_gene: TRBJ2-6
CDR3nt: TGTGCCAGCAGCCTATATTCCGGGACAGGGCGCTCTGGGGCCAACGTCCTGACTTTC
CDR3aa: CASSLYSGTGRSGANVLTF

abundance: -
v_gene: TRBV5-1
d_gene: TRBD1
len: 14
j_gene: TRBJ1-6
CDR3nt: TGCGCCAGCAGCAGAACAGGGGACAATTCACCCCTCCACTTT
CDR3aa: CASSRTGDNSPLHF

abundance: -
v_gene: TRBV27
d_gene: TRBD1
len: 13
j_gene: TRBJ2-3
CDR3nt: TGTGCCAGCAGAGGACAGGGGGCAAATACGCAGTATTTT
CDR3aa: CASRGQGANTQYF

abundance: -
v_gene: TRBV6-5
d_gene: -
len: 14
j_gene: TRBJ1-6
CDR3nt: TGTGCCAGCACCCTGAGCGGTCTTGGTTCACCCCTCCACTTT
CDR3aa: CASTLSGLGSPLHF

abundance: -
v_gene: TRBV30
d_gene: TRBD2
len: 14
j_gene: TRBJ2-3
CDR3nt: TGTGCCTGGAGACGGACTAGCGGGGCAGATACGCAGTATTTT
CDR3aa: CAWRRTSGADTQYF

abundance: -
v_gene: TRBV19
d_gene: -
len: 14
j_gene: TRBJ2-1
CDR3nt: TGTGCCAGTAGTCCTCGCCCCTTAGGGGATGAGCAGTTCTTC
CDR3aa: CASSPRPLGDEQFF

abundance: -
v_gene: TRBV24-1
d_gene: -
len: 15
j_gene: TRBJ1-5
CDR3nt: TGTGCCACCAGTGATGCGACAGGAGACAATCAGCCCCAGCATTTT
CDR3aa: CATSDATGDNQPQHF

abundance: -
v_gene: TRBV5-4
d_gene: -
len: 12
j_gene: TRBJ1-5
CDR3nt: TGTGCCAGCAGCTCAGGAAATCAGCCCCAGCATTTT
CDR3aa: CASSSGNQPQHF

abundance: -
v_gene: TRBV10-2
d_gene: -
len: 14
j_gene: TRBJ1-2
CDR3nt: TGCGCCACCTGTCCTGGAGATGATTTTTATGGCTACACCTTC
CDR3aa: CATCPGDDFYGYTF

abundance: -
v_gene: TRBV5-6
d_gene: -
len: 17
j_gene: TRBJ1-4
CDR3nt: TGTGCCAGCAGCCCCTTTCGGGGTCGAGCAACTAATGAAAAACTGTTTTTT
CDR3aa: CASSPFRGRATNEKLFF

abundance: once
v_gene: TRBV7-2
d_gene: -
len: 13
j_gene: TRBJ1-1
CDR3nt: TGTGCCTGGTGGGCCGGGGGATGGACTGAAGCTTTCTTT
CDR3aa: CAWWAGGWTEAFF

abundance: -
v_gene: TRBV7-9
d_gene: -
len: 17
j_gene: TRBJ1-1
CDR3nt: TGTGCCAGCAGCTTAATGGCGGGCCGCGGGGGAAGGACTGAAGCTTTCTTT
CDR3aa: CASSLMAGRGGRTEAFF

abundance: -
v_gene: TRBV15
d_gene: TRBD1
len: 16
j_gene: TRBJ1-5
CDR3nt: TGTGCCACCAGCAGACCAACAGGGGTCAGCAATCAGCCCCAGCATTTT
CDR3aa: CATSRPTGVSNQPQHF

abundance: -
v_gene: TRBV19
d_gene: -
len: 17
j_gene: TRBJ2-2
CDR3nt: TGTGCCAGTAGAACTCTGAGTACGATAGCGGACACCGGGGAGCTGTTTTTT
CDR3aa: CASRTLSTIADTGELFF

abundance: -
v_gene: TRBV6-5
d_gene: TRBD1
len: 15
j_gene: TRBJ2-1
CDR3nt: TGTGCCAGCAGCAAAGACAGGGTGGAGTACAATGAGCAGTTCTTC
CDR3aa: CASSKDRVEYNEQFF

abundance: -
v_gene: TRBV5-5
d_gene: TRBD1
len: 15
j_gene: TRBJ2-1
CDR3nt: TGTGCCAGCAGCCCGTCGGGACAGGGCGACAATGAGCAGTTCTTC
CDR3aa: CASSPSGQGDNEQFF

abundance: -
v_gene: TRBV25-1
d_gene: -
len: 14
j_gene: TRBJ1-4
CDR3nt: TGTGCCAGCAGAGACATGGCTGCTAATGAAAAACTGTTTTTT
CDR3aa: CASRDMAANEKLFF

abundance: -
v_gene: TRBV3-1/TRBV3-2
d_gene: TRBD1
len: 15
j_gene: TRBJ2-1
CDR3nt: TGTGCCAGCAGCCAACGGGACAGGGTCCAAGGTGAGCAGTTCTTC
CDR3aa: CASSQRDRVQGEQFF

abundance: once
v_gene: TRBV7-2
d_gene: -
len: 15
j_gene: TRBJ2-7
CDR3nt: TGTGCCAGCAGCTTAGGGAGACTACTAACCTACGAGCAGTACTTC
CDR3aa: CASSLGRLLTYEQYF

abundance: -
v_gene: TRBV3-1/TRBV3-2
d_gene: TRBD1
len: 15
j_gene: TRBJ1-4
CDR3nt: TGTGCCAGCAGCCAAGATAAGGGGGCCGGCGAAAAACTGTTTTTT
CDR3aa: CASSQDKGAGEKLFF

abundance: -
v_gene: TRBV7-6
d_gene: TRBD1
len: 13
j_gene: TRBJ1-1
CDR3nt: TGTGCCAGCAGCTCCGACAGGGACACTGAAGCTTTCTTT
CDR3aa: CASSSDRDTEAFF

abundance: -
v_gene: TRBV18
d_gene: -
len: 15
j_gene: TRBJ2-2
CDR3nt: TGTGCCAGCTCACCGCTACGGGCGAACACCGGGGAGCTGTTTTTT
CDR3aa: CASSPLRANTGELFF

abundance: -
v_gene: TRBV30
d_gene: TRBD1
len: 14
j_gene: TRBJ2-2
CDR3nt: TGTGCCTGGAACCCGGGACAGTACACCGGGGAGCTGTTTTTT
CDR3aa: CAWNPGQYTGELFF

abundance: -
v_gene: TRBV7-9
d_gene: -
len: 16
j_gene: TRBJ1-3
CDR3nt: TGTGCCAGCAGCTTAGATGCGGAATACTCTGGAAACACCATATATTTT
CDR3aa: CASSLDAEYSGNTIYF

abundance: -
v_gene: TRBV5-1
d_gene: TRBD1
len: 13
j_gene: TRBJ1-2
CDR3nt: TGCGCCAGCAGCCCCGGACAGGAGGAGGGCTACACCTTC
CDR3aa: CASSPGQEEGYTF

abundance: -
v_gene: TRBV3-1/TRBV3-2
d_gene: -
len: 13
j_gene: TRBJ2-2
CDR3nt: TGTGCCAGCAGCCAAGATATCCCCGGGGAGCTGTTTTTT
CDR3aa: CASSQDIPGELFF

abundance: -
v_gene: TRBV30
d_gene: -
len: 13
j_gene: TRBJ1-2
CDR3nt: TGTGCCTGGAGTGTACGCCGGGACTATGGCTACACCTTC
CDR3aa: CAWSVRRDYGYTF